This TCR beta chain was recovered during a study of CD8+ T cells in alopecia areata. Study findings and constraints: Tofacitinib significantly decreased scalp clonality and expanded CD8+ clones among top 100. Clonality exceeded that of normal scalp in lesional scalp, most notably in alopecia totalis/universalis.

Treatment in this sample: oral pan-JAK inhibitor, 5-10 mg twice daily. Extracted RNA was reverse transcribed into cDNA, the sequencing template. Generated by immunoSEQ multiplex PCR, the TCRdb table keeps only in-frame clones and is missing some. Altogether 110,000 to 150,000 clones are present, 45% to 60% being singletons, with the ten largest covering approximately 15%. CDR1 SGHRS and CDR2 YFSETQ come from the germline V gene. The CDR3 extends over 15 amino acids. The junction had 5 bases not matched to a gene; V was cut back by 0 bases and J by 5 bases. This clone was seen more than once but under ten times. Its cognate antigen is unknown.

The TCR comes from a human donor with alopecia areata. The rearrangement links TRBV5-1 to TRBJ2-1, with TRBD2 matching 7 bases. The sequences come from CD8+ T cells sorted from blood, collected at week 4, from a patient treated with tofacitinib. The CDR3 DNA sequence: TGCGCCAGCAGCTTGGCTGGACTAGGGGACAATGAGCAGTTCTTC. Translation: CASSLAGLGDNEQFF. The whole variable domain, remainder taken from reference TRBV5-1 and TRBJ2-1, is KAGVTQTPRYLIKTRGQQVTLSCSPISGHRSVSWYQQTPGQGLQFLFEYFSETQRNKGNFPGRFSGRQFSNSRSEMNVSTLELGDSALYLCASSLAGLGDNEQFFGPGTRLTVL.